The clone carrying this T cell receptor (beta chain) was counted only a few times. Antigen specificity is unknown. The sample belongs to a study of blood T cells in healthy people across ages. Study results and caveats: Compared with aged donors, long-lived donors showed fewer expanded clones, suggesting selection.

This CDR3 spans 14 amino acids. Germline V gene lookup returns CDR1 LGHNA and CDR2 YSLEER. Deletions cut 4 bases from V and 0 bases from J, with 10 bases between. Combining a sample-barcoded 5' primer with a J-beta primer mix, a second PCR ran for roughly 7 to 11 cycles. TCRdb re-called the 5' RACE reads through MiXCR, storing one row per CDR3 protein. The top ten clones hold 3.6% of a sample with about 570,000 distinct CDR3 sequences, roughly a quarter of them seen once. These data were likewise used in another study, on T cells of mothers and their children. That study reports: A few healthy Caucasian mothers, along with their six children, were the donors. Using roughly 1.5 ug per 15 ul, all extracted RNA underwent cDNA synthesis.

The material sequenced was blood. The origin of this receptor is a boy between 2 and 15 years old in good health. V is TRBV4-3 and J is TRBJ2-7, with D uncertain. The CDR3 coding sequence is TGCGCCAGCAGCCGAGACACGACCTCCTACGAGCAGTACTTC. Its translation is CASSRDTTSYEQYF.